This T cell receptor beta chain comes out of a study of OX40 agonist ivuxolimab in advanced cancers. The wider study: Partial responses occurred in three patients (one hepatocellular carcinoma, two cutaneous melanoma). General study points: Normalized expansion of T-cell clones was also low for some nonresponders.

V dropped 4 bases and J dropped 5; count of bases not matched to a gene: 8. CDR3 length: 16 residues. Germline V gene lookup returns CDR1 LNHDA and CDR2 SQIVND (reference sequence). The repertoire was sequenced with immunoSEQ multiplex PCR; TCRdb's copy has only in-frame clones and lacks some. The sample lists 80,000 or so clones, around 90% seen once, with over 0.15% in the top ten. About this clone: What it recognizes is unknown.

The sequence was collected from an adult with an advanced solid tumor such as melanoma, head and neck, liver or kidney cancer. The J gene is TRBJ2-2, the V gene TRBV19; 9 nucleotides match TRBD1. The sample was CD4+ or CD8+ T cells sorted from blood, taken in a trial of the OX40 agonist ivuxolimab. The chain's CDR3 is CASSSYPGQGTGELFF. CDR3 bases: TGTGCCAGTAGTAGCTACCCGGGACAGGGAACCGGGGAGCTGTTTTTT.